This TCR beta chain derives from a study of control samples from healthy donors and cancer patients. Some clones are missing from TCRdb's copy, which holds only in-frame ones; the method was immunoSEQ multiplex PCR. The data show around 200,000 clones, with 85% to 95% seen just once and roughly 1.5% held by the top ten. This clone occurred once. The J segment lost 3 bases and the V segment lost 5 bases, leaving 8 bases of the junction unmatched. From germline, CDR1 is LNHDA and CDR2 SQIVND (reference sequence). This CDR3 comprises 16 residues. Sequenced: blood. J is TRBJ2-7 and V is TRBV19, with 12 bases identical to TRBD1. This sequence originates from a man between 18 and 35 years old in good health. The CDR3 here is CASSPLGDRGLYEQYF. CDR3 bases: TGTGCCAGTAGTCCTCTAGGGGACAGGGGGCTCTACGAGCAGTACTTC.